Reported below is one T cell receptor (beta chain). Genomic DNA provided the template from which TCR beta VDJ and CDR3 profiles were obtained. TCRdb independently ran MiXCR on the reads; one entry per CDR3 protein. The sample holds 150,000 or so distinct CDR3 sequences; roughly 43% are singletons and the top ten take around 1.1%. The data originate from a study of CD8+CD57+ T cells in acquired aplastic anemia. Looking at the study overall: Sorting CD4+ and CD8+ cells gave DNA averaging about 2.9 ug.

The CDR3 totals 17 residues. Germline V gene lookup returns CDR1 SGHAT and CDR2 FQNNGV. V gave up 2 bases and J gave up 2 bases; unmatched junction bases: 8. Selection for sequencing was limited to patients who had shown CD8+CD57+ cell expansion by flow cytometry. All patients had severe acquired aplastic anemia. The chain is built from TRBV11-2 and TRBJ1-5; 8 bases map to TRBD1. Specimen: sorted CD4+, CD8+, or CD8+CD57+ T cells (not recorded which) from PBMCs. The receptor comes from a human donor with aplastic anemia. The CDR3 here is CASSLMAGGVGNQPQHF. CDR3 bases: TGTGCCAGCAGCTTAATGGCAGGGGGCGTTGGCAATCAGCCCCAGCATTTT.